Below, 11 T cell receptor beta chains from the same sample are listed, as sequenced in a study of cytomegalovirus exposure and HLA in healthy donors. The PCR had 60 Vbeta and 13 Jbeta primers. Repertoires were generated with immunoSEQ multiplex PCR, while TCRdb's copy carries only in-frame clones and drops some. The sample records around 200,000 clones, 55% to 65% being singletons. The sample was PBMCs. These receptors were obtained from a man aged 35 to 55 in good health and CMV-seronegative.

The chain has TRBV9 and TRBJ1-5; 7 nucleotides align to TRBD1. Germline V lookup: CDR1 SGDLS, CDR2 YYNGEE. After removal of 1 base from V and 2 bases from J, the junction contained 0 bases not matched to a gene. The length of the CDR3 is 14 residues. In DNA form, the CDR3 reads TGTGCCAGCAGCGTAACAGGGGGCAATCAGCCCCAGCATTTT. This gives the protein CASSVTGGNQPQHF.

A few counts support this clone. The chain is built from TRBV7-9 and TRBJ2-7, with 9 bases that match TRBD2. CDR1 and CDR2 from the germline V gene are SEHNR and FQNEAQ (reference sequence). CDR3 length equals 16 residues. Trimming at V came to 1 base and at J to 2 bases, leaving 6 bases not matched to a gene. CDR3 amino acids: CASSLGGGRVPYEQYF. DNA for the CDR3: TGTGCCAGCAGCTTAGGGGGCGGGAGGGTTCCCTACGAGCAGTACTTC.

This chain's CDR3 is CASTLGQGVGSPLHF. CDR3 sequence (DNA): TGTGCCAGCACCTTGGGACAGGGGGTAGGATCACCCCTCCACTTT. This chain uses TRBV27 with TRBJ1-6; TRBD1 aligns across 11 bases. Germline assignment: CDR1 MNHEY and CDR2 SMNVEV (reference sequence). The CDR3 loop spans 15 amino acids. V dropped 7 bases and J dropped 10; count of bases not matched to a gene: 9.

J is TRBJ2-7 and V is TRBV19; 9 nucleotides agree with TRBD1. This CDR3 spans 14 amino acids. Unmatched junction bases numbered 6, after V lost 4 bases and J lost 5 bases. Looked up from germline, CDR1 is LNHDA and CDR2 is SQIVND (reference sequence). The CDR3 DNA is TGTGCCAGTAGTACCCGGGGACAGGGAAACGAGCAGTACTTC. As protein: CASSTRGQGNEQYF.

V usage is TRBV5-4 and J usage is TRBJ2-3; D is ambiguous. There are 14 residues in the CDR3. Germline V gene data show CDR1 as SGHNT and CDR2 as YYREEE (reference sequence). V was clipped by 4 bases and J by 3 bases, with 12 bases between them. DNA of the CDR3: TGTGCCAGCAGCCAAAACTCCTATACAGATACGCAGTATTTT. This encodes CASSQNSYTDTQYF.

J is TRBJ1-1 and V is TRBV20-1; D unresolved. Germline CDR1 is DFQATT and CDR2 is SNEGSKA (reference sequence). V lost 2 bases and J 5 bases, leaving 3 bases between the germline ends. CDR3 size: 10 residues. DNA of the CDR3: TGCAGTGCTAGACTTACTGAAGCTTTCTTT. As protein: CSARLTEAFF.

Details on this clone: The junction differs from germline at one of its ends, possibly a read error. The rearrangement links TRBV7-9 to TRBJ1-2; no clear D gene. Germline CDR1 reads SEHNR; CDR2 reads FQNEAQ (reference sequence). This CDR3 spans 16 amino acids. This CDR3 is CSSRSGIGSGSYGYTF. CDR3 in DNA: TGTTCCAGCAGATCCGGGATAGGCAGCGGATCTTATGGCTACACCTTC.

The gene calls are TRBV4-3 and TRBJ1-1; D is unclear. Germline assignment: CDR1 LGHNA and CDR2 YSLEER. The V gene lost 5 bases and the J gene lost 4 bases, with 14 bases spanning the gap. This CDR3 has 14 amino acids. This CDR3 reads CASSVSKLSTEAFF. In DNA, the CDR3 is TGCGCCAGCAGCGTATCGAAGCTTTCCACTGAAGCTTTCTTT.

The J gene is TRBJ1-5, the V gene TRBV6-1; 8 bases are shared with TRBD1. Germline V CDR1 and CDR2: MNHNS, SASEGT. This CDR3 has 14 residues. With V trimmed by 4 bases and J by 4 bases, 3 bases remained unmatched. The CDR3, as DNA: TGTGCCAGCAGTGCGACAGGGGTGAATCAGCCCCAGCATTTT. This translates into CASSATGVNQPQHF.

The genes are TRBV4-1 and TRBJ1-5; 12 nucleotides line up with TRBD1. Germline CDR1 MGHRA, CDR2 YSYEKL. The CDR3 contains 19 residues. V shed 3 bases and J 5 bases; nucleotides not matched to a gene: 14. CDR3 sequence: CASSHQWGRDRGQDQPQHF. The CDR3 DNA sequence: TGCGCCAGCAGCCATCAATGGGGGCGGGACAGGGGGCAGGATCAGCCCCAGCATTTT.

CDR3 nucleotides: TGCGCCAGCAGCTCCACCGGGACTAGCGGCGAAAGCACAGATACGCAGTATTTT. Protein sequence: CASSSTGTSGESTDTQYF. The chain is built from TRBV5-1 and TRBJ2-3; 11 positions agree with TRBD2. The CDR3 has 18 residues. V trimming: 3 bases; J trimming: 0 bases; junction bases outside the gene matches: 9. Germline CDR1 and CDR2: SGHRS and YFSETQ. Full variable domain (remainder filled in from reference TRBV5-1 and TRBJ2-3): KAGVTQTPRYLIKTRGQQVTLSCSPISGHRSVSWYQQTPGQGLQFLFEYFSETQRNKGNFPGRFSGRQFSNSRSEMNVSTLELGDSALYLCASSSTGTSGESTDTQYFGPGTRLTVL.